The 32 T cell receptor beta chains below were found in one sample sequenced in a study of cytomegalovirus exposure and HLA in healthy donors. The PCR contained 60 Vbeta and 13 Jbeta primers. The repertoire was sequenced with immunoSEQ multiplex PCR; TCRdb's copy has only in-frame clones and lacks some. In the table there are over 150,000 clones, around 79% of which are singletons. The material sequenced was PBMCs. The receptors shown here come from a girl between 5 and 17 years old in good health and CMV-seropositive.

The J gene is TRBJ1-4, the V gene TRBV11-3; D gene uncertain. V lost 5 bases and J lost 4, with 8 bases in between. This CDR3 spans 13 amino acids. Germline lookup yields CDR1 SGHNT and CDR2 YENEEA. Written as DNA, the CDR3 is TGTGCCAGCAGCCCGACGGGTAATGAAAAACTGTTTTTT. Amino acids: CASSPTGNEKLFF.

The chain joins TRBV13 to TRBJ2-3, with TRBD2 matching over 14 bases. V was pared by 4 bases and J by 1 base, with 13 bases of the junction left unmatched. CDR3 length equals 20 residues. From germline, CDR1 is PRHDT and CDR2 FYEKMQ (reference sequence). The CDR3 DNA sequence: TGTGCCAGCAGCTCCAGGACTAGCGGGGGGTACCTGGGAGGCACAGATACGCAGTATTTT. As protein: CASSSRTSGGYLGGTDTQYF.

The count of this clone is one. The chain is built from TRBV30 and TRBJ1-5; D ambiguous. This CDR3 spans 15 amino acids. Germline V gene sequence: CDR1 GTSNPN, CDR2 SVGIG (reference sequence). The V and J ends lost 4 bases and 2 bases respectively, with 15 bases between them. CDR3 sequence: CAWTSGLYGNQPQHF. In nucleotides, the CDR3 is TGTGCCTGGACCTCAGGATTATATGGCAATCAGCCCCAGCATTTT.

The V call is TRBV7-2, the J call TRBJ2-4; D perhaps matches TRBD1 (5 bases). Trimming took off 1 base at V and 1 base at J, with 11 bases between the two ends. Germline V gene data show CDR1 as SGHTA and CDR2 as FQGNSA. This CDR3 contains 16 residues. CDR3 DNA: TGTGCCAGCAGCTTAGTGCCAGGGCTGGCCAAAAACATTCAGTACTTC. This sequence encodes CASSLVPGLAKNIQYF.

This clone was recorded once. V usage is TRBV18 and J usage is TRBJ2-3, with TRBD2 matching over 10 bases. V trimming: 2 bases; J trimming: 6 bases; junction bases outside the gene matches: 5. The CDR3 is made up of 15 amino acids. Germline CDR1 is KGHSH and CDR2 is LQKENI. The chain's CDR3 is CASSPGASGGDTQYF. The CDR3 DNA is TGTGCCAGCTCACCAGGGGCTAGCGGGGGCGATACGCAGTATTTT.

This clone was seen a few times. CDR3 protein: CASSGIGGRVSDEQYF. DNA for the CDR3: TGCGCCAGCAGCGGGATCGGCGGGCGGGTGTCCGACGAGCAGTACTTC. The chain carries TRBV5-1 and TRBJ2-7, with D possibly being TRBD2 (5 bases). CDR1 and CDR2 (germline): SGHRS, YFSETQ. Between the trimmed V and J ends, which lost 4 bases and 5 bases, there was a span of 22 bases. The CDR3 runs 16 residues.

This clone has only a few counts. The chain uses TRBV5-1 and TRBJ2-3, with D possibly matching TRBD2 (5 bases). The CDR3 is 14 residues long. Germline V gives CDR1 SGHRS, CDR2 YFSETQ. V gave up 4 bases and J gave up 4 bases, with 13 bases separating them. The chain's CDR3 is CASSPEGASDTQYF. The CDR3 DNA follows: TGCGCCAGCAGCCCCGAGGGTGCGTCAGATACGCAGTATTTT.

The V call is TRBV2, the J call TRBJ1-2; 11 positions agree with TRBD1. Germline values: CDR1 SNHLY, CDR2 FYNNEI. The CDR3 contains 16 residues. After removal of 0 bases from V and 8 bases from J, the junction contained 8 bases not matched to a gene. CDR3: CASSEAGGQGARGYTF. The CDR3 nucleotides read TGTGCCAGCAGTGAAGCGGGTGGACAGGGGGCGCGGGGCTACACCTTC.

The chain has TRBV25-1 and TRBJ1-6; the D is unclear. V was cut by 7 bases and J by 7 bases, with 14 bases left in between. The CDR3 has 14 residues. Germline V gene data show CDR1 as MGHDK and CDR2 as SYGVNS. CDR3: CASTGRGRNSPLHF. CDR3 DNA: TGTGCCAGCACCGGGAGAGGGCGAAATTCACCCCTCCACTTT.

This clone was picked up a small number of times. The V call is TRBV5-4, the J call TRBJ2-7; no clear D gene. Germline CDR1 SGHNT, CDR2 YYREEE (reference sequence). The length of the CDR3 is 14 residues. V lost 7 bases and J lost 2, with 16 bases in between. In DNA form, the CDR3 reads TGTGCCAGCTCCTCCGCTAACGGAGCCTACGAGCAGTACTTC. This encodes CASSSANGAYEQYF. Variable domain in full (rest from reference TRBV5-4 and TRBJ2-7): ETGVTQSPTHLIKTRGQQVTLRCSSQSGHNTVSWYQQALGQGPQFIFQYYREEENGRGNFPPRFSGLQFPNYSSELNVNALELDDSALYLCASSSANGAYEQYFGPGTRLTVT.

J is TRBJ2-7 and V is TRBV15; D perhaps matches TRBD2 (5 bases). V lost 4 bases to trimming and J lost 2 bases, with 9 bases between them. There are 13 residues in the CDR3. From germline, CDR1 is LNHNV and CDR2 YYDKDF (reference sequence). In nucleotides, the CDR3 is TGTGCCACCAGCAACCCGGGGACCTACGAGCAGTACTTC. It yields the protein CATSNPGTYEQYF.

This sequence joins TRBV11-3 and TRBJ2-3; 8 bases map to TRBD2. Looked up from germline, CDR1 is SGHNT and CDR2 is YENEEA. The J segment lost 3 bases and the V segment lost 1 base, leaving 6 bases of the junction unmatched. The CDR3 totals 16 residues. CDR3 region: CASSLAGGLRTDTQYF. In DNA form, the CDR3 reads TGTGCCAGCAGCTTAGCGGGGGGGCTAAGGACAGATACGCAGTATTTT.

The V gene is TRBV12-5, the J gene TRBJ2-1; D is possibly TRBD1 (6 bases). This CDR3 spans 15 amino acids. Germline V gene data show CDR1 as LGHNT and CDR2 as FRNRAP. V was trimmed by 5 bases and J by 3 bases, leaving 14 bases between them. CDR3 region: CASGLSGTIYNEQFF. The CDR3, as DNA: TGTGCTAGTGGTCTCTCCGGGACAATCTACAATGAGCAGTTCTTC.

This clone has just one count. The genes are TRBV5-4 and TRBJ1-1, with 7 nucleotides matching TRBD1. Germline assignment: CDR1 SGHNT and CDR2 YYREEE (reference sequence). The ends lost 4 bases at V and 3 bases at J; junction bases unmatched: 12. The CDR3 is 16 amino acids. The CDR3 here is CASSPGQSIGYTEAFF. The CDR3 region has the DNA TGTGCCAGCAGCCCGGGACAGAGTATTGGGTACACTGAAGCTTTCTTT.

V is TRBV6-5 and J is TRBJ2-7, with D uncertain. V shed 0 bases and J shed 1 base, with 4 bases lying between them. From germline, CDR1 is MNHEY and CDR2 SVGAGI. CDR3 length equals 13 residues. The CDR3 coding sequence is TGTGCCAGCAGTTACTCTACATCCTACGAGCAGTACTTC. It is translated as CASSYSTSYEQYF.

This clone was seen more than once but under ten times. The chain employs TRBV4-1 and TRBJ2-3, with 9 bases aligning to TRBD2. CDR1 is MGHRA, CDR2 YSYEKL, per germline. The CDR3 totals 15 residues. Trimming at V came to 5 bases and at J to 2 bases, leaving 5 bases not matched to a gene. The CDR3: CASSYSGGLTDTQYF. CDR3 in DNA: TGCGCCAGCAGCTATAGCGGGGGCCTCACAGATACGCAGTATTTT.

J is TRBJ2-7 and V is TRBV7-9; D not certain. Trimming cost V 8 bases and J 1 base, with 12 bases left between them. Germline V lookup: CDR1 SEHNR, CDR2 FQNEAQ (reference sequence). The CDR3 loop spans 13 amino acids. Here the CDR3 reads CASQLALSYEQYF. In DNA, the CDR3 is TGTGCCAGCCAATTGGCATTATCCTACGAGCAGTACTTC.

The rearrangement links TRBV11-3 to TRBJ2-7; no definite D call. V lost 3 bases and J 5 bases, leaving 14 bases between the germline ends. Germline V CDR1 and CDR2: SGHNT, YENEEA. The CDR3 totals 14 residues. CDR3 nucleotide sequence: TGTGCCAGCAGCTTTAGGAGTTTCCCCCACGAGCAGTACTTC. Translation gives CASSFRSFPHEQYF.

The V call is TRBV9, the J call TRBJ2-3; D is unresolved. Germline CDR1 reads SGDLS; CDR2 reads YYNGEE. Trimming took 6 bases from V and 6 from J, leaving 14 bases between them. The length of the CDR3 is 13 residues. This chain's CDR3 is CASNPVLPDTQYF. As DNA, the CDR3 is TGTGCCAGCAACCCAGTCTTACCCGATACGCAGTATTTT. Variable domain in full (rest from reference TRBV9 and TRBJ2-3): DSGVTQTPKHLITATGQRVTLRCSPRSGDLSVYWYQQSLDQGLQFLIQYYNGEERAKGNILERFSAQQFPDLHSELNLSSLELGDSALYFCASNPVLPDTQYFGPGTRLTVL.

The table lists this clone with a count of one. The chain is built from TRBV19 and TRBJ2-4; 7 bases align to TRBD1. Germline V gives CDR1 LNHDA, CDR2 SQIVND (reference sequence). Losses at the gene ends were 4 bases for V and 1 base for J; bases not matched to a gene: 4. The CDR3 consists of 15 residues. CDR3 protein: CASSNGQVAKNIQYF. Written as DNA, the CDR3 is TGTGCCAGTAGTAACGGACAGGTTGCCAAAAACATTCAGTACTTC. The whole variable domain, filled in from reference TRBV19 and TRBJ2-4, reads DGGITQSPKYLFRKEGQNVTLSCEQNLNHDAMYWYRQDPGQGLRLIYYSQIVNDFQKGDIAEGYSVSREKKESFPLTVTSAQKNPTAFYLCASSNGQVAKNIQYFGAGTRLSVL.

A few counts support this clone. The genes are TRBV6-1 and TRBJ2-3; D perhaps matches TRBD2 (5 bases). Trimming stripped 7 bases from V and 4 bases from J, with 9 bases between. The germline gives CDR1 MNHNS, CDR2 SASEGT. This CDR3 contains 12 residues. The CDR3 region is CASKLDSDTQYF. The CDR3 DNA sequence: TGTGCCAGCAAACTAGATTCAGATACGCAGTATTTT.

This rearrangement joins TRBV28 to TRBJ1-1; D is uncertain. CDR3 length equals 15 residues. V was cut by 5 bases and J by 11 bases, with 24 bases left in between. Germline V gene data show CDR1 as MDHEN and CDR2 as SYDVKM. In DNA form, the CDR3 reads TGTGCCAGCAGTCCCCTAGGCGGGGTCCCTCCGATGGCTTTCTTT. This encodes CASSPLGGVPPMAFF.

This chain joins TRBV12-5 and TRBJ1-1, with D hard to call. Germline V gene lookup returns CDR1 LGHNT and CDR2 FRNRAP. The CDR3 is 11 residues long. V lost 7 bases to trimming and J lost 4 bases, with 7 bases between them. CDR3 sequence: CASASGTEAFF. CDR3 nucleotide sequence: TGTGCTAGTGCCTCAGGCACTGAAGCTTTCTTT.

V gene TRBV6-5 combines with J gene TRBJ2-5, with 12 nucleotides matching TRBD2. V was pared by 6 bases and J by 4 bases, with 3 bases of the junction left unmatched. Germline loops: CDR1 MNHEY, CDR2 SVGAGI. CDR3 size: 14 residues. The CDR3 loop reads CASRVLAGGETQYF. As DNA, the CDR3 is TGTGCCAGCAGGGTACTAGCGGGGGGAGAGACCCAGTACTTC.

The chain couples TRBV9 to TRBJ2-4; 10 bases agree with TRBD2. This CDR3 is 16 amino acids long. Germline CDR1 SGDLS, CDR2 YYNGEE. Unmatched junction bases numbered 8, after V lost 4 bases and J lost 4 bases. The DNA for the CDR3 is TGTGCCAGCAGCACGGGACTAGCGAGTGGGAAAAACATTCAGTACTTC. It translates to CASSTGLASGKNIQYF.

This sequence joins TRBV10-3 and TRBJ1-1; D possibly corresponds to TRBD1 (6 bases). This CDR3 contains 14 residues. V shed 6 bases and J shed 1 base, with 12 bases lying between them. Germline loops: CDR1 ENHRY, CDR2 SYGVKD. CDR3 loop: CAISGQRSNTEAFF. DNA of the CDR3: TGTGCCATCAGCGGACAGAGATCGAACACTGAAGCTTTCTTT.

For the CDR3, the DNA is TGCAGCGCAGGTGAACAGGGCTTCCACGGCTACACCTTC. Protein: CSAGEQGFHGYTF. The chain has TRBV29-1 and TRBJ1-2, with a possible D match to TRBD1 (6 bases). CDR3 length equals 13 residues. Deletions cut 7 bases from V and 8 bases from J, with 20 bases between. Germline V gives CDR1 SQVTM, CDR2 ANQGSEA.

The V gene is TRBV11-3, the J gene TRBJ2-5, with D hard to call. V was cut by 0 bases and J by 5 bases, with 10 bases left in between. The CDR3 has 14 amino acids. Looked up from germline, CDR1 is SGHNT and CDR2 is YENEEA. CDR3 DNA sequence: TGTGCCAGCAGCTTAGATATTAACCGGGAGACCCAGTACTTC. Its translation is CASSLDINRETQYF.

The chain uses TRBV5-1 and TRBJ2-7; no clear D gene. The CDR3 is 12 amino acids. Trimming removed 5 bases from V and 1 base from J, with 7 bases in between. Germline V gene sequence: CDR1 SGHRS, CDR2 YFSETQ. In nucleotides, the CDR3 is TGCGCCAGCAGGAGCCTTTCCTACGAGCAGTACTTC. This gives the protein CASRSLSYEQYF.

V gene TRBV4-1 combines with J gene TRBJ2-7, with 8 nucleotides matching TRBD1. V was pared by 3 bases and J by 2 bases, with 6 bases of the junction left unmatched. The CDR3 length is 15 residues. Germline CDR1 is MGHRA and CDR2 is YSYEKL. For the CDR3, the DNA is TGCGCCAGCAGCCATCCGGGACAGGTAACCTACGAGCAGTACTTC. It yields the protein CASSHPGQVTYEQYF.

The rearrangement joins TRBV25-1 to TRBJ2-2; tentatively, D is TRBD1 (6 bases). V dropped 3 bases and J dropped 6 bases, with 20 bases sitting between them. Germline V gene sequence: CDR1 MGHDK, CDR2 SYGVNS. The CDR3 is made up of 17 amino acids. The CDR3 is CASSEGTGNFRAGELFF. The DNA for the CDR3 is TGTGCCAGCAGTGAGGGAACAGGGAACTTCAGGGCCGGGGAGCTGTTTTTT.

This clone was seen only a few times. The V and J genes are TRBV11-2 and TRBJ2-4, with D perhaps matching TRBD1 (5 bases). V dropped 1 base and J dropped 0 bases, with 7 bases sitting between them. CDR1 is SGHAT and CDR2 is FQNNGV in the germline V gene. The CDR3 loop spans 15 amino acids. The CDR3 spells CASSLGGAAKNIQYF. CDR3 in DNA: TGTGCCAGCAGCTTAGGGGGCGCAGCCAAAAACATTCAGTACTTC. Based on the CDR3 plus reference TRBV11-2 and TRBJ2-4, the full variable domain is EAGVAQSPRYKIIEKRQSVAFWCNPISGHATLYWYQQILGQGPKLLIQFQNNGVVDDSQLPKDRFSAERLKGVDSTLKIQPAKLEDSAVYLCASSLGGAAKNIQYFGAGTRLSVL.